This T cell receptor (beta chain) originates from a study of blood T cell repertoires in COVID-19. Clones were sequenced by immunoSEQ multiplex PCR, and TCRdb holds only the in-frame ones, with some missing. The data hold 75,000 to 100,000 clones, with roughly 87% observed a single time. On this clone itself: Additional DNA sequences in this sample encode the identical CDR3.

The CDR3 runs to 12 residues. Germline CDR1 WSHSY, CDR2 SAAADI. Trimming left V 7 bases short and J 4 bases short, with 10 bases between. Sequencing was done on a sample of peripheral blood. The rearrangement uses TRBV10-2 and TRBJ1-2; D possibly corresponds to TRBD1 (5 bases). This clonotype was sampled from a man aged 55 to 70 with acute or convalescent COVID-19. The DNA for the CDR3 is TGCGCCAGCATGACCGACAGCTATGGCTACACCTTC. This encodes CASMTDSYGYTF.